This T cell receptor (beta chain) was identified during a study of graft-versus-host responses after intestinal transplantation (dated by TCRdb to about 2021). Regarding the complete study: The transplants that recipients received were multivisceral, liver-intestinal, or isolated intestinal. Alloreactive clones were identified by sequencing pre-transplant mixed lymphocyte reaction products and comparing these products with unstimulated pre-transplant donor and recipient T cells. Samples from a few later patients were sequenced in-house on an Illumina MiSeq with MiXCR processing rather than by the commercial service. Of the roughly 25 intestinal transplant recipients enrolled in the cohort, one of whom was a retransplant, a few patients without pretransplant specimens were excluded. After intestinal transplantation, graft-versus-host and host-versus-graft alloreactive T cell clones were followed in the graft, circulation and bone marrow using bulk TCR-beta CDR3 sequencing. A peak of at least 4% donor T cells among recipient peripheral blood mononuclear cells was the definition used for donor T cell macrochimerism. Every recipient was given anti-thymocyte globulin induction, followed by 3 to 4 years of maintenance tacrolimus and steroids.

Library construction relied on the immunoSEQ multiplex PCR assay. In most patients, genomic DNA was isolated using the Qiagen DNeasy Blood and Tissue Kit and sent frozen to Adaptive Biotechnologies for TCR sequencing. High-throughput TCR-beta CDR3 sequencing of genomic DNA from most patients was performed by Adaptive Biotechnologies. The authors' pipeline ran thus. TCR sequencing data were retrieved from Adaptive's ImmunoSEQ software for more than 15 patients, whereas a few other patients were processed with MiXCR and VDJtools. CD4 versus CD8 sorting errors were corrected by removing sequences found in both subsets at a frequency ratio below 5:1. CDR3 nucleotide sequences shared by donor and recipient were removed because the origin of these sequences could not be assigned. To be classed as alloreactive, a clone needed at least 2-fold expansion over unstimulated cells and a minimum CFSE-low frequency of 0.002% (template counts) or 0.001% (read counts). Clones detected in sequenced pre-transplant spleen, lymph node, or MLR CFSE-low populations of the donor or recipient were defined as mappable. The cumulative frequency of alloreactive clones was calculated as a percentage of all sequences, weighted by copy number. Sourced from immuneACCESS, this table was stored by TCRdb with only in-frame sequences that have V and J called. A share of the clones is absent; for the studies checked, an unresolved V gene accounts for under half, and the remainder has no known explanation. V, J and clone size are taken as reported in that table, and D and trimming were inferred from the DNA itself. The sample data list roughly 81,000 clones, and roughly 85% of these were observed just once. The ten largest account for 0.65% to 0.85% of the sample.

CDR1 and CDR2 are read off the germline V gene as SGHVS and FNYEAQ. The V end gives up 3 bases and the J end 0 bases, leaving 2 bases in the junction not matched to a gene. The cysteine opens and the phenylalanine closes a CDR3 of 18 amino acids. Just the 54-base CDR3 DNA is kept, in frame starting at base 1. Study-wide findings and limitations: Patients with donor T cell macrochimerism had high GvH to HvG T cell clonal ratios in their allografts. The relatively low number and heterogeneity of intestinal transplant patients limited the conclusions. Early after transplant, peak levels of circulating GvH clones were found to be associated with declines in HvG clones. GvH clones were detected in recipient bone marrow, and some of these GvH clones were observed earlier in ileal mucosa or blood, consistent with an intestinal mucosal origin.

The time point label here, explained by the study, means: cells obtained before transplantation from donor or recipient. CD3+CD4+ and CD3+CD8+ populations were FACS-sorted from unstimulated pre-transplant donor and recipient cells taken from spleen or lymph nodes. With respect to this clone: The antigen this receptor binds is unknown. There are no base qualities to consult, and no much larger clone falls within one base.

The sample in question was unstimulated CD4+ T cells sorted from spleen or lymph node cells, obtained before intestinal transplant. This TCR was recovered from a human donor who received an intestinal transplant. The rearranged segments are TRBV7-6 and TRBJ2-1; 16 of the junction bases match TRBD2. The CDR3 region reads CASSLGLAGGSSYNEQFF. The DNA sequence is as follows: TGTGCCAGCAGCTTGGGACTAGCGGGGGGGAGCTCCTACAATGAGCAGTTCTTC. When the CDR3 is completed using the reference TRBV7-6 and TRBJ2-1 genes on either side, the full variable domain is GAGVSQSPRYKVTKRGQDVALRCDPISGHVSLYWYRQALGQGPEFLTYFNYEAQQDKSGLPNDRFSAERPEGSISTLTIQRTEQRDSAMYRCASSLGLAGGSSYNEQFFGPGTRLTVL.